This TCR beta chain is drawn from a study of Graves' ophthalmopathy and Graves' hyperthyroidism. Other autoimmune diseases, uncontrolled infections, pregnancy and lactation each led to patient exclusion. The PBMCs were taken from approximately 9 ml of fresh peripheral blood. Trimming took 0 bases from V and 15 from J; bases not matched to a gene: 7. The CDR3 covers 14 residues. In germline, CDR1 is SGHVS, CDR2 FQNEAQ. This clonotype was recorded at least ten times. Its target is not known. Study outcomes and limitations: Discriminating ophthalmopathy from stable hyperthyroidism, a 13-signature model attained a sensitivity of 85% to 90% and a specificity of just under 84%.

Scientists amplified the TCR beta CDR3 regions from RNA transcripts. The authors performed first-round RT-PCR with HTBI primers and then a second-round multiplex PCR. Using its own MiXCR run on the multiplex PCR reads, TCRdb lists one record per CDR3 protein. The table has 240,000 or so distinct CDR3 sequences, around 50% seen once. Material for sequencing was peripheral blood. The sequence derives from an adult man with Graves' ophthalmopathy. This chain uses TRBV7-8 with TRBJ2-2, with 10 bases identical to TRBD2. Here the CDR3 DNA reads TGTGCCAGCAGCTTAGCGAGCAGCGGGGGGGTGGTGTTTTTT. Its protein product is CASSLASSGGVVFF.